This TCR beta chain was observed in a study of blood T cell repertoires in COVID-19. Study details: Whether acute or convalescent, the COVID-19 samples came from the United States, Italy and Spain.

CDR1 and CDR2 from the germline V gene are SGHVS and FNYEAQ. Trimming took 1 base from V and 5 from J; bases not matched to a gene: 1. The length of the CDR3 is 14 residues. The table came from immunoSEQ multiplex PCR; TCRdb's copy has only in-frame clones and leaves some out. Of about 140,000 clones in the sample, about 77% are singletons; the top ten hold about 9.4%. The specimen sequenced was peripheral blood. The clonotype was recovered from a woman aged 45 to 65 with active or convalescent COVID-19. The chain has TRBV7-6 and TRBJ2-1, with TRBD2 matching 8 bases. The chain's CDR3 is CASSLGTSHNEQFF. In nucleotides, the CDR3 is TGTGCCAGCAGCTTAGGGACTAGCCACAATGAGCAGTTCTTC.